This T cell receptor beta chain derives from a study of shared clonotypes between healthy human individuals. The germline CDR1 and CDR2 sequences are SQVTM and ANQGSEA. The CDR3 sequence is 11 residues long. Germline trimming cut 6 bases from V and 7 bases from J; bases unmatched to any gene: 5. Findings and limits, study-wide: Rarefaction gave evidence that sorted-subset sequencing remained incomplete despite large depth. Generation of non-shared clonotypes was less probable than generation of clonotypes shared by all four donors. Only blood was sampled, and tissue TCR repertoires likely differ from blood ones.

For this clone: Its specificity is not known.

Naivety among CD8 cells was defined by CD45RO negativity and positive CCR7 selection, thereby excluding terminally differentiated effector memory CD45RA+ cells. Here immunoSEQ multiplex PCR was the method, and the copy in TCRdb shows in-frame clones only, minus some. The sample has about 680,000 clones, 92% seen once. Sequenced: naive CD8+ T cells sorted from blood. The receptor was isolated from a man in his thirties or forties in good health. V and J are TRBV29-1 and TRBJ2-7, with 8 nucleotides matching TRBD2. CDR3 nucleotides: TGCAGCGTGGACCGGGAGGGTGAGCAGTACTTC. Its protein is CSVDREGEQYF.